The rows below give T cell receptor beta chains drawn from one sample of a study of cytomegalovirus exposure and HLA in healthy donors. TCRdb's table, derived via immunoSEQ multiplex PCR, lists solely in-frame clones and lacks some. The table records 200,000 or so clones, approximately 80% of them present only once. The sample comprised PBMCs. Receptors originate from a woman aged 25 to 39 in good health and CMV-seropositive. CDR3s include the opening cysteine and the closing phenylalanine or tryptophan. Fields, in order: V gene, clone size, CDR3 protein. Where a row states a size, it is once, few, many or the class of an expanded clone; other rows omit it.

>TRBV2|.
CASTKDRAIGQPQHF
>TRBV27|.
CASSFYRGNGNQPQHF
>TRBV4-1|.
CASSQERDGYTF
>TRBV4-1|.
CASSQEPMGDEQFF
>TRBV28|.
CASSYTGRQPQHF
>TRBV5-5|.
CASSERTGSSGYGYTF
>TRBV2|.
CASRKSLANQPQHF
>TRBV9|.
CASSVEGTGFPPNSQYF
>TRBV7-3|.
CASSLIGGDEQYF
>TRBV6-1|.
CASSATRTGAGSEQYF
>TRBV28|.
CASSPLYSYEQYF
>TRBV7-2|.
CASSLIGMETYEQYF
>TRBV2|.
CASSVRTTSNEQFF
>TRBV5-8|.
CASRLHSPQETQYF
>TRBV6-6|.
CASSRLAGVEQYF
>TRBV29-1|.
CSVEEQTGEAFF
>TRBV6-1|.
CASSVLPMYQETQYF
>TRBV7-2|.
CASSLQTGGSNQPQHF
>TRBV29-1|.
CSAGRTGDLGYTF
>TRBV27|.
CASSWGQGLPQHF
>TRBV28|few
CASSFVSGSLEQYF
>TRBV4-1|.
CASRPSTGGEGFSGNTIYF
>TRBV5-1|.
CASSHPPGTSGWSSYNEQFF
>TRBV2|.
CASSEIGGASNTGELFF
>TRBV19|.
CASSGSYNEQFF
>TRBV5-1|.
CASSLGLGASTDTQYF
>TRBV5-1|.
CASSSDGAGSTDTQYF
>TRBV5-1|.
CASSLAGRSYNEQFF
>TRBV5-8|.
CASIYASYEQYF
>TRBV27|.
CASSSTGTRSYEQYF
>TRBV6-5|.
CASRRQGTNTGELFF
>TRBV6-5|.
CASSSEPVGQDEQYF
>TRBV2|.
CASRSDRAGGYTF
>TRBV6-5|.
CASSSRTGGRTF
>TRBV18|.
CASSRGGDQPQHF
>TRBV7-8|few
CASSLVSSGSYEQYF
>TRBV5-6|.
CASSTLPRGNYGYTF
>TRBV5-4|.
CASRLEGLASPGELFF
>TRBV6-1|.
CASRRQGAGAEQYF
>TRBV21-1|.
CASGGPGQGAEETQYF
>TRBV15|.
CATSRDGRETQYF
>TRBV29-1|few
CSVNGPYEQYF
>TRBV28|.
CASSSSGGRFYEQYF
>TRBV28|.
CASSVLLSSYNEQFF
>TRBV27|.
CASSLRGFDDTIYF
>TRBV11-2|.
CASSSLTSGSGSNEQFF
>TRBV28|.
CASSFQVSGIHGYTF
>TRBV2|.
CASLNSLQETQYF
>TRBV29-1|.
CSVVTSGFYEQYF
>TRBV18|.
CASSGTGGVYSYEQYF
>TRBV27|.
CASSLLAGGPDTQYF
>TRBV5-4|once
CASSPTGGDNEQFF
>TRBV6-1|.
CASSEAGTTSGNTIYF
>TRBV6-1|.
CASTQTGVGQPQHF
>TRBV28|.
CASKLVALTGQFGYTF
>TRBV6-1|.
CASSRLGGETGELFF
>TRBV29-1|.
CSVWGDDEKLFF
>TRBV5-4|.
CASSWSPGAGANVLTF
>TRBV29-1|.
CSVAAGPNEQFF